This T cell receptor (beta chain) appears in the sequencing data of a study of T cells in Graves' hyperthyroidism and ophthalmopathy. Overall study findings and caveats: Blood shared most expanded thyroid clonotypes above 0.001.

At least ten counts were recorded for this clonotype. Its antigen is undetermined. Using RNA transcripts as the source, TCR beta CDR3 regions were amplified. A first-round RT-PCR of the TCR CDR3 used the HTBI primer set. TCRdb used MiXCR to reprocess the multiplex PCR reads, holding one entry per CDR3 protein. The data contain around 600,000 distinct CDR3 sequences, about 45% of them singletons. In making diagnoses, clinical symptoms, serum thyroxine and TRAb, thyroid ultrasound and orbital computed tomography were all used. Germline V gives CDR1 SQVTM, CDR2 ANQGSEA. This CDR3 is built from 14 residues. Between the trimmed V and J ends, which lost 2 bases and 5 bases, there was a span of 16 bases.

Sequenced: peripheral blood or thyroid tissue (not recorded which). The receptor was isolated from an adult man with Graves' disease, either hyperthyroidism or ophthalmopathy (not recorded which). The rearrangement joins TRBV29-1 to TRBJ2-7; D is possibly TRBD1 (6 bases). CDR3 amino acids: CSVETGSGNDEQYF. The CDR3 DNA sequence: TGCAGCGTTGAAACAGGGAGTGGAAATGACGAGCAGTACTTC.